The rows below give T cell receptor beta chains drawn from one sample of a study of beta chain features in type 1 diabetes. Clones were sequenced by immunoSEQ multiplex PCR, and TCRdb holds only the in-frame ones, with some missing. The table lists around 250,000 clones, about 20% of them singletons. Sequencing used naive CD4+ T cells from blood. Source of these receptors: a woman between 40 and 55 years old with type 1 diabetes. The CDR3 runs from the conserved cysteine through the conserved F or W. A D gene is named only where the DNA matches it firmly. Some rows mark clone size as missing; the rest say once, few, many or name a class of expanded clone.

V	D	length	size	J	DNA	CDR3
TRBV4-1	.	20	.	TRBJ2-4	TGCGCCAGCAGCCAAGATCAAACGCGGAGCTCCCTCGGACTGGGAAACATTCAGTACTTC	CASSQDQTRSSLGLGNIQYF
TRBV9	TRBD2	13	.	TRBJ2-5	TGTGCCAGCAGCCCCGGACTAGCGGAGACCCAGTACTTC	CASSPGLAETQYF
TRBV30	TRBD1	15	.	TRBJ1-2	TGTGCCTGGAGTGTACATGGACAGGGAAACTATGGCTACACCTTC	CAWSVHGQGNYGYTF
TRBV5-1	TRBD2	16	.	TRBJ2-5	TGCGCCAGCAGCTTGGGCCCTAGCGGGGACCAAGAGACCCAGTACTTC	CASSLGPSGDQETQYF
TRBV5-1	.	16	.	TRBJ2-3	TGCGCCAGCAGCATCCTACAGGGAAGCAGCACAGATACGCAGTATTTT	CASSILQGSSTDTQYF
TRBV10-2	.	13	.	TRBJ2-3	TGCGCCAGCAATAGGGGATTCACAGATACGCAGTATTTT	CASNRGFTDTQYF
TRBV30	.	14	.	TRBJ1-1	TGTGCCTGGACGATGGGGGCGGCGAACACTGAAGCTTTCTTT	CAWTMGAANTEAFF
TRBV5-1	TRBD1	14	.	TRBJ2-5	TGCGCCAGCAGCGTGGGACAGTCTAAAGAGACCCAGTACTTC	CASSVGQSKETQYF
TRBV19	TRBD1	15	few	TRBJ1-2	TGTGCCAGTAGTACCCGGGACAGGCATAACTATGGCTACACCTTC	CASSTRDRHNYGYTF
TRBV5-4	TRBD1	16	.	TRBJ2-3	TGTGCCAGCAGCCCCGGACAGGGTCATAGAGCAGATACGCAGTATTTT	CASSPGQGHRADTQYF
TRBV7-9	.	14	.	TRBJ1-1	TGTGCCAGCAGCTTATCGCGGGGATGGACTGAAGCTTTCTTT	CASSLSRGWTEAFF
TRBV11-2	.	13	.	TRBJ1-1	TGTGCCAGCAGCTTAGATCCTGCAGGGAAAGCTTTCTTT	CASSLDPAGKAFF
TRBV4-2	.	15	few	TRBJ1-2	TGTGCCAGCAGCCAAGAGACAGTAGCTAACTATGGCTACACCTTC	CASSQETVANYGYTF
TRBV7-2	.	11	.	TRBJ1-2	TGTGCCAGCAGCTTAGGTTATCGCTACACCTTC	CASSLGYRYTF
TRBV7-2	.	13	.	TRBJ2-7	TGTGCCAGCAGCTTAGCTACCCGGGGCGAGCAGTACTTC	CASSLATRGEQYF
TRBV6-5	TRBD1	14	.	TRBJ2-7	TGTGCCAGCCGCCGGGACAGGGCATCCTACGAGCAGTACTTC	CASRRDRASYEQYF
TRBV7-3	.	11	few	TRBJ2-3	TGTGCCACCAGCTCGGGTGGTACGCAGTATTTT	CATSSGGTQYF
TRBV7-2	.	15	.	TRBJ2-7	TGTGCCAGCAGGGCGGGTGGACAGGGAGGGGGCGAGCAGTACTTC	CASRAGGQGGGEQYF
TRBV4-3	.	16	.	TRBJ2-1	TGCGCCAGCAGCCAAGATCCCCAGGGCCCCTACAATGAGCAGTTCTTC	CASSQDPQGPYNEQFF
TRBV20-1	.	11	few	TRBJ1-2	TGCAGTGCTAGATCGGGATATGGCTACACCTTC	CSARSGYGYTF
TRBV7-9	TRBD1	15	.	TRBJ1-2	TGTGCCAGCAGCTTAGGACAGGGGGCGAACTATGGCTACACCTTC	CASSLGQGANYGYTF
TRBV23-1	TRBD1	16	few	TRBJ1-3	TGCGCCAGCAGTCAAGGACAGGGCACCGCTGGAAACACCATATATTTT	CASSQGQGTAGNTIYF
TRBV29-1	TRBD1	14	few	TRBJ1-5	TGCAGCGCTATGACAGGGGGCGGAGGTCAGCCCCAGCATTTT	CSAMTGGGGQPQHF
TRBV5-4	.	13	.	TRBJ1-1	TGTGCCAGCAGCTTGGCAGGGCTGGGTGAAGCTTTCTTT	CASSLAGLGEAFF
TRBV7-2	.	15	.	TRBJ1-5	TGTGCCAGCAGCTTAGGGACAGCTATCAATCAGCCCCAGCATTTT	CASSLGTAINQPQHF
TRBV7-2	.	13	few	TRBJ1-5	TGTGCCAGCAGCGGACAGCAGAATCAGCCCCAGCATTTT	CASSGQQNQPQHF
TRBV5-1	.	13	.	TRBJ2-2	TGCGCCAGCAGCTTGGTTGGGCCCGGGGAGCTGTTTTTT	CASSLVGPGELFF
TRBV4-1	TRBD2	15	few	TRBJ2-7	TGCGCCAGCAGCCGGGGACTAGCGGAACGATACGAGCAGTACTTC	CASSRGLAERYEQYF